These 5 T cell receptor beta chains were sequenced from one sample in a study of technical replicates of blood from a few donors. Profiling relied on immunoSEQ multiplex PCR, and the TCRdb table lists in-frame clones only, not all of them. The table includes approximately 60,000 clones, around 88% detected once. The sample comprised PBMCs. Receptor source: a human donor in good health. Some clones in this sample may be carry-over from other donors' samples.

This rearrangement joins TRBV15 to TRBJ2-3, with 7 bases fitting TRBD2. CDR3 length: 16 residues. Germline CDR1 is LNHNV and CDR2 is YYDKDF (reference sequence). The junction had 12 bases not matched to a gene; V was cut back by 5 bases and J by 4 bases. CDR3 residues: CATSDPLGRSPDTQYF. The CDR3 region has the DNA TGTGCCACCAGCGACCCCCTCGGGAGGAGTCCAGATACGCAGTATTTT.

The V gene is TRBV19, the J gene TRBJ1-5; TRBD1 matches 9 bases. CDR3 length: 15 amino acids. Trimming cost V 9 bases and J 4 bases; bases outside gene matches: 10. Germline CDR1 and CDR2: LNHDA and SQIVND (reference sequence). CDR3 protein: CASDSRQGGNQPQHF. The CDR3 DNA is TGTGCCAGCGATTCTCGACAGGGGGGGAATCAGCCCCAGCATTTT. The full variable domain, completed using reference TRBV19 and TRBJ1-5, is DGGITQSPKYLFRKEGQNVTLSCEQNLNHDAMYWYRQDPGQGLRLIYYSQIVNDFQKGDIAEGYSVSREKKESFPLTVTSAQKNPTAFYLCASDSRQGGNQPQHFGDGTRLSIL.

The chain links TRBV25-1 to TRBJ2-7; 9 bases are shared with TRBD1. Trimming at V came to 8 bases and at J to 7 bases, leaving 12 bases not matched to a gene. Per the germline V gene, CDR1 is MGHDK and CDR2 is SYGVNS. CDR3 length: 14 residues. The CDR3 region has the DNA TGTGCCAGCGGCGTCGGGACAGGGCTGGGGGAGCAGTACTTC. Its protein is CASGVGTGLGEQYF.

V gene TRBV6-6 combines with J gene TRBJ1-2; tentatively, D is TRBD1 (5 bases). V was shortened by 8 bases and J by 4 bases, with 17 bases between the two germline ends. Germline CDR1 reads MNHNY; CDR2 reads SVGAGI (reference sequence). This CDR3 is built from 14 residues. The chain's CDR3 is CASHPQGGTYGYTF. As DNA, the CDR3 is TGTGCCAGCCACCCGCAGGGAGGTACCTATGGCTACACCTTC.

The V and J genes are TRBV19 and TRBJ2-1, with 8 bases matching TRBD1. CDR3 length: 14 amino acids. The V segment lost 1 base and the J segment 7 bases; nucleotides outside the gene matches: 3. The germline V gene has CDR1 LNHDA and CDR2 SQIVND (reference sequence). The CDR3 region has the DNA TGTGCCAGTAGTATAGGACAGGGGAAGAATGAGCAGTTCTTC. This gives the protein CASSIGQGKNEQFF. Full variable domain (missing parts from reference TRBV19 and TRBJ2-1): DGGITQSPKYLFRKEGQNVTLSCEQNLNHDAMYWYRQDPGQGLRLIYYSQIVNDFQKGDIAEGYSVSREKKESFPLTVTSAQKNPTAFYLCASSIGQGKNEQFFGPGTRLTVL.